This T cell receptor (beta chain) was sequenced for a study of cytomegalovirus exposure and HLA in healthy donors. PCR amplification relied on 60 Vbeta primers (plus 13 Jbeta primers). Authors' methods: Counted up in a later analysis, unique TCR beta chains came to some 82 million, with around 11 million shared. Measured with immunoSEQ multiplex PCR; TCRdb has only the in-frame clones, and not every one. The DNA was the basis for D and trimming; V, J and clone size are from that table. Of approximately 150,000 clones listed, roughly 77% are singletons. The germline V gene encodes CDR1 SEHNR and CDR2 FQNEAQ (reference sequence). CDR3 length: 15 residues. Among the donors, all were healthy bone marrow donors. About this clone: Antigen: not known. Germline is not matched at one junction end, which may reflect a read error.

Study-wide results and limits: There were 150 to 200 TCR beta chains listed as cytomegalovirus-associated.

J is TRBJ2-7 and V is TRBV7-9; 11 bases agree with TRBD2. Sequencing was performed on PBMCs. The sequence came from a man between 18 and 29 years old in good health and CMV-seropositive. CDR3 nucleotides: TGTTCCAGCAGCTTAGCAGGACTAGCGGGTGACGAGCAGTACTTC. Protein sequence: CSSSLAGLAGDEQYF.